This TCR beta chain stems from a study of siplizumab effects on memory and regulatory T cells. Germline CDR1 is SGHTA and CDR2 is FQGNSA. The V end was cut by 1 base, the J end by 1 base, with 7 bases between. The CDR3 runs to 14 residues. Libraries were prepared by immunoSEQ multiplex PCR; TCRdb keeps only in-frame clonotypes and omits some of them. Of about 91,000 clones in the sample, more than 85% were seen once. The clonotype originates from a human donor in good health. The sequenced material came from CD8+ T cells sorted from blood. This chain joins TRBV7-2 and TRBJ1-2; D gene uncertain. CDR3: CASSLVPLNYGYTF. The CDR3 DNA follows: TGTGCCAGCAGCTTAGTCCCACTTAACTATGGCTACACCTTC.